A single sample gave rise to the 27 T cell receptor beta chains below, sequenced in a study of T cell changes during pregnancy in multiple sclerosis. Method: immunoSEQ multiplex PCR; TCRdb's copy keeps in-frame clones and lacks some. The table records under 65,000 clones, more than 90% of them present only once. The sample in question was peripheral blood, obtained in the second trimester of pregnancy. Receptors originate from a female donor with multiple sclerosis, enrolled in a pregnancy study.

This rearrangement joins TRBV19 to TRBJ2-6; 9 bases line up with TRBD1. CDR1 and CDR2 (germline): LNHDA, SQIVND (reference sequence). The trim removed 8 bases at V and 0 bases at J, leaving 5 bases unmatched. The CDR3 spans 16 residues. The CDR3 region has the DNA TGTGCCAGTTCGGACAGGGGCATCTCTGGGGCCAACGTCCTGACTTTC. This translates into CASSDRGISGANVLTF.

The V and J genes are TRBV6-5 and TRBJ1-4; 8 nucleotides match TRBD1. The CDR3 has 12 amino acids. V lost 6 bases, J lost 8 bases, and 2 bases stayed unmatched. In germline, CDR1 is MNHEY, CDR2 SVGAGI. Here the CDR3 reads CASRTGGEKLFF. CDR3 DNA sequence: TGTGCCAGCAGAACAGGGGGGGAAAAACTGTTTTTT.

The chain is built from TRBV2 and TRBJ2-5; D perhaps matches TRBD1 (5 bases). This CDR3 region has 13 residues. Looked up from germline, CDR1 is SNHLY and CDR2 is FYNNEI. Between the trimmed V and J ends, which lost 4 bases and 2 bases, there was a span of 8 bases. The CDR3 DNA follows: TGTGCCAGCAGTGTTGACAGACAAGAGACCCAGTACTTC. Protein product: CASSVDRQETQYF.

The rearrangement joins TRBV10-3 to TRBJ1-3; TRBD1 agrees at 7 bases. This CDR3 has 13 residues. With V trimmed by 10 bases and J by 4 bases, 7 bases remained unmatched. From germline, CDR1 is ENHRY and CDR2 SYGVKD. DNA for the CDR3: TGTGCCACCAATCCGGGACAGGGAAACACCATATATTTT. Translation: CATNPGQGNTIYF.

V gene TRBV30 combines with J gene TRBJ2-2, with D perhaps TRBD1 (6 bases). Germline CDR1 GTSNPN, CDR2 SVGIG (reference sequence). The CDR3 loop spans 15 amino acids. Trimming left V 5 bases short and J 4 bases short, with 17 bases between. CDR3 coding DNA: TGTGCCTGGCAACAGACCGGGACACCCACCGGGGAGCTGTTTTTT. Amino acids: CAWQQTGTPTGELFF.

The rearrangement uses TRBV28 and TRBJ2-1, with 8 positions matching TRBD2. The CDR3 covers 17 residues. CDR1 and CDR2 (germline): MDHEN, SYDVKM. J lost 4 bases, V lost 5 bases, and 13 bases had no gene match. The CDR3 reads CASSLPRGAGGYNEQFF. The CDR3 DNA reads as TGTGCCAGCAGTCTTCCCCGCGGGGCGGGAGGTTACAATGAGCAGTTCTTC.

The chain couples TRBV4-2 to TRBJ2-6; 7 nucleotides align to TRBD2. Germline V gene data show CDR1 as LGHNA and CDR2 as YNFKEQ. The CDR3 totals 21 residues. With 1 base clipped from V and 0 bases from J, the junction kept 15 bases outside the gene matches. The CDR3 coding sequence is TGTGCCAGCAGCCAAGGCGAGGGGAAGGGTAGCGGGCCCTCTGGGGCCAACGTCCTGACTTTC. Encoded protein: CASSQGEGKGSGPSGANVLTF.

The chain recombines TRBV6-5 with TRBJ2-7; TRBD2 aligns across 7 bases. This CDR3 is built from 15 residues. The germline V gene encodes CDR1 MNHEY and CDR2 SVGAGI. V was pared by 2 bases and J by 5 bases, with 9 bases of the junction left unmatched. CDR3 loop: CASSYAGGSYDEQYF. As DNA, the CDR3 is TGTGCCAGCAGTTACGCTGGCGGGAGCTACGACGAGCAGTACTTC.

The genes are TRBV7-9 and TRBJ2-1, with a tentative D call TRBD2 (5 bases). The germline gives CDR1 SEHNR, CDR2 FQNEAQ (reference sequence). The CDR3 runs 16 residues. Trimming took 0 bases from V and 6 from J, leaving 15 bases between them. This chain's CDR3 is CASSLALTGWGNEQFF. Written as DNA, the CDR3 is TGTGCCAGCAGCTTAGCTCTAACGGGATGGGGCAATGAGCAGTTCTTC.

The gene calls are TRBV7-3 and TRBJ2-7; 7 nucleotides match TRBD1. This CDR3 has 14 amino acids. The V and J ends lost 3 bases and 2 bases, in that order; junction bases with no gene match: 4. CDR1 is SGHTA, CDR2 FQGTGA, per germline. CDR3 residues: CASSLGQSPYEQYF. CDR3 DNA: TGTGCCAGCAGCTTGGGACAGAGTCCCTACGAGCAGTACTTC.

The table lists this clone with a few counts. This chain uses TRBV28 with TRBJ1-1; D is perhaps TRBD1 (6 bases). The CDR3 has 15 amino acids. The germline V gene has CDR1 MDHEN and CDR2 SYDVKM. The V and J ends lost 3 bases and 0 bases respectively, with 11 bases between them. The CDR3 loop reads CASSFWGRLNTEAFF. CDR3 DNA sequence: TGTGCCAGCAGTTTCTGGGGGCGGCTGAACACTGAAGCTTTCTTT. Filled out from reference TRBV28 and TRBJ1-1, the complete variable domain reads DVKVTQSSRYLVKRTGEKVFLECVQDMDHENMFWYRQDPGLGLRLIYFSYDVKMKEKGDIPEGYSVSREKKERFSLILESASTNQTSMYLCASSFWGRLNTEAFFGQGTRLTVV.

The CDR3 DNA reads TGTGCCAGCACAGGGGCGCCAAACACCGGGGAGCTGTTTTTT. Protein sequence: CASTGAPNTGELFF. V and J are TRBV6-5 and TRBJ2-2; a weak D match, TRBD1 (6 bases). This CDR3 has 14 amino acids. Trimming took off 7 bases at V and 2 bases at J, with 11 bases between the two ends. Germline V CDR1 and CDR2: MNHEY, SVGAGI.

The V call is TRBV5-1, the J call TRBJ2-7, with 8 bases that match TRBD2. Germline V lookup: CDR1 SGHRS, CDR2 YFSETQ. This CDR3 comprises 14 residues. Losses at the gene ends were 4 bases for V and 2 bases for J; bases not matched to a gene: 5. CDR3 region: CASSRTSRTYEQYF. The CDR3 nucleotides are TGCGCCAGCAGCAGGACTAGCCGCACCTACGAGCAGTACTTC.

The rearrangement links TRBV10-3 to TRBJ2-5; a possible D gene is TRBD1 (6 bases). The germline V gene encodes CDR1 ENHRY and CDR2 SYGVKD. The germline V and J ends were trimmed by 3 bases and 3 bases, with 8 bases remaining between them. The CDR3 loop spans 13 amino acids. The CDR3, as DNA: TGTGCCATCAGTGAAACAGGGAAAGAGACCCAGTACTTC. It yields the protein CAISETGKETQYF.

The chain's CDR3 is CASSLALAGGPYEQYF. As DNA, the CDR3 is TGTGCCAGCAGCTTAGCACTAGCGGGAGGACCCTACGAGCAGTACTTC. The chain uses TRBV7-2 and TRBJ2-7; 12 positions match TRBD2. V was pared by 0 bases and J by 2 bases, with 2 bases of the junction left unmatched. This CDR3 is 16 amino acids long. The germline V gene encodes CDR1 SGHTA and CDR2 FQGNSA. The variable domain in full, with the rest retrieved from reference TRBV7-2 and TRBJ2-7, is GAGVSQSPSNKVTEKGKDVELRCDPISGHTALYWYRQSLGQGLEFLIYFQGNSAPDKSGLPSDRFSAERTGGSVSTLTIQRTQQEDSAVYLCASSLALAGGPYEQYFGPGTRLTVT.

The V gene is TRBV15, the J gene TRBJ2-7; 7 bases align to TRBD1. Germline V gives CDR1 LNHNV, CDR2 YYDKDF (reference sequence). The CDR3 length is 14 residues. V lost 4 bases and J lost 9; bases outside the gene matches: 12. In nucleotides, the CDR3 is TGTGCCACCAGCATGGACAGGTACGAGGCTGGGCAGTACTTC. Its protein product is CATSMDRYEAGQYF.

The rearrangement links TRBV28 to TRBJ2-1; 7 nucleotides line up with TRBD2. CDR1 is MDHEN, CDR2 SYDVKM, per germline. V was pared by 5 bases and J by 4 bases, with 8 bases of the junction left unmatched. CDR3 size: 15 residues. CDR3 nucleotides: TGTGCCAGCAGTGCACGACTAGCTCCATACAATGAGCAGTTCTTC. This codes for CASSARLAPYNEQFF.

V usage is TRBV11-3 and J usage is TRBJ1-1; D not certain. The CDR3 runs to 13 residues. Per the germline V gene, CDR1 is SGHNT and CDR2 is YENEEA. The V end was cut by 4 bases, the J end by 2 bases, with 8 bases between. The CDR3 DNA sequence: TGTGCCAGCAGCTATACAGCTAACACTGAAGCTTTCTTT. Translated, it gives CASSYTANTEAFF.

This chain connects TRBV4-1 to TRBJ2-2; TRBD1 matches at 7 bases. CDR3 length equals 16 residues. Germline loops: CDR1 MGHRA, CDR2 YSYEKL. J gave up 0 bases and V 5 bases, and 6 bases lay outside the gene matches. CDR3 amino acids: CASSLRQGPNTGELFF. For the CDR3, the DNA is TGCGCCAGCAGCTTAAGACAGGGCCCGAACACCGGGGAGCTGTTTTTT.

The rearrangement links TRBV11-1 to TRBJ2-3; possibly TRBD1 for D (6 bases). The CDR3 sequence is 14 residues long. Trimming cost V 4 bases and J 8 bases, with 16 bases left between them. CDR1 and CDR2 (germline): SGHAT, FQDESV (reference sequence). CDR3 nucleotide sequence: TGTGCCAGCAGCTCCGATCCAGGGGCGAGTACGCAGTATTTT. It translates to CASSSDPGASTQYF.

This sequence joins TRBV27 and TRBJ2-7; 7 bases are a match to TRBD2. Germline values: CDR1 MNHEY, CDR2 SMNVEV (reference sequence). This CDR3 has 16 residues. V dropped 4 bases and J dropped 2; count of bases not matched to a gene: 11. The CDR3 loop is CASSSPWGGIPYEQYF. The CDR3 coding sequence is TGTGCCAGCAGTTCCCCTTGGGGGGGGATACCCTACGAGCAGTACTTC.

The chain is built from TRBV2 and TRBJ2-2, with a possible D match to TRBD2 (6 bases). The CDR3 is 15 amino acids. The germline V gene encodes CDR1 SNHLY and CDR2 FYNNEI. The V gene lost 5 bases and the J gene lost 7 bases, with 17 bases spanning the gap. DNA for the CDR3: TGTGCCAGCAGTTCCTCGTCAGGGAGGCACGGGGAGCTGTTTTTT. Translated, it gives CASSSSSGRHGELFF.

V gene TRBV27 combines with J gene TRBJ1-1; 8 bases line up with TRBD1. V was clipped by 7 bases and J by 8 bases; unmatched bases: 15. The CDR3 spans 15 residues. Germline loops: CDR1 MNHEY, CDR2 SMNVEV (reference sequence). CDR3 sequence: CASKYSIGQGREAFF. CDR3 bases: TGTGCCAGCAAGTATAGTATCGGACAGGGAAGAGAAGCTTTCTTT.

A word on this clone: A read error may produce the germline difference seen at one junction end. V gene TRBV7-7 combines with J gene TRBJ2-1; 11 nucleotides match TRBD2. Per germline, CDR1 SSHAT and CDR2 FNYEAQ (reference sequence). The CDR3 sequence is 18 residues long. The CDR3 DNA sequence: TGTGCTAGCAGCCCGGGACTAGCGGCGGGGGGGTCCTACAATGAGCAGTTCTTC. Translating gives CASSPGLAAGGSYNEQFF.

The V and J genes are TRBV7-6 and TRBJ2-7, with 9 bases that match TRBD1. The CDR3 extends over 15 amino acids. Germline V gives CDR1 SGHVS, CDR2 FNYEAQ. After removal of 0 bases from V and 6 bases from J, the junction contained 6 bases not matched to a gene. The chain's CDR3 is CASSLAGTGRGEQYF. The DNA for the CDR3 is TGTGCCAGCAGCTTAGCGGGGACAGGGCGAGGCGAGCAGTACTTC.

The chain couples TRBV30 to TRBJ2-7, with a possible D match to TRBD1 (5 bases). The length of the CDR3 is 14 residues. Trimming pared 2 bases from V and 0 bases from J, leaving 11 bases between. Germline CDR1 reads GTSNPN; CDR2 reads SVGIG (reference sequence). The CDR3 DNA reads TGTGCCTGGAGTATATGGACAACCTCCTACGAGCAGTACTTC. Protein product: CAWSIWTTSYEQYF.

The rearrangement uses TRBV4-2 and TRBJ2-2; D remains unclear. The CDR3 contains 13 residues. Germline V lookup: CDR1 LGHNA, CDR2 YNFKEQ. Trimming pared 1 base from V and 7 bases from J, leaving 7 bases between. The CDR3 is CASSQVPRGELFF. The DNA of the CDR3 is TGTGCCAGCAGCCAAGTCCCGCGCGGGGAGCTGTTTTTT.